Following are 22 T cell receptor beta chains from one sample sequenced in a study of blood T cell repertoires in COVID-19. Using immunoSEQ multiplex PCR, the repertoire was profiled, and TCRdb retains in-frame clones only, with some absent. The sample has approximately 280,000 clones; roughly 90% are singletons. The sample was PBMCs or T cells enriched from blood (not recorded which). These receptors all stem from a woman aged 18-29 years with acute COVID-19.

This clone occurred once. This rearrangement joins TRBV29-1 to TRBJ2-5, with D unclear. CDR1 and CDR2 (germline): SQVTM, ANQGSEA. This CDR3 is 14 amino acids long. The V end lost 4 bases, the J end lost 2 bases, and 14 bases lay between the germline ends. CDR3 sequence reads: CSVVIRVLQETQYF. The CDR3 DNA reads TGCAGCGTTGTCATACGGGTGCTACAAGAGACCCAGTACTTC. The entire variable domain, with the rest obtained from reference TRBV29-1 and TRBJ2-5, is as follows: SAVISQKPSRDICQRGTSLTIQCQVDSQVTMMFWYRQQPGQSLTLIATANQGSEATYESGFVIDKFPISRPNLTFSTLTVSNMSPEDSSIYLCSVVIRVLQETQYFGPGTRLLVL.

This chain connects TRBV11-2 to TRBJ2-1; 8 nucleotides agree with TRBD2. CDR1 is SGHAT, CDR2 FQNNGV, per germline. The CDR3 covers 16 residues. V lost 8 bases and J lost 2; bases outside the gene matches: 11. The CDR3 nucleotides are TGTGCCAGCGATAAACCTAGCGGGCTACCCTACAATGAGCAGTTCTTC. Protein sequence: CASDKPSGLPYNEQFF. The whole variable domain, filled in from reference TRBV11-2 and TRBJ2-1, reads EAGVAQSPRYKIIEKRQSVAFWCNPISGHATLYWYQQILGQGPKLLIQFQNNGVVDDSQLPKDRFSAERLKGVDSTLKIQPAKLEDSAVYLCASDKPSGLPYNEQFFGPGTRLTVL.

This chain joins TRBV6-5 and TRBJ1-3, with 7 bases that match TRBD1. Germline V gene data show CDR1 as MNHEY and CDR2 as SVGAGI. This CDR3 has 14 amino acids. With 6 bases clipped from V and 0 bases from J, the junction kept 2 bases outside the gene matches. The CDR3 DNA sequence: TGTGCCAGCAGACGGGACAGCTCTGGAAACACCATATATTTT. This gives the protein CASRRDSSGNTIYF.

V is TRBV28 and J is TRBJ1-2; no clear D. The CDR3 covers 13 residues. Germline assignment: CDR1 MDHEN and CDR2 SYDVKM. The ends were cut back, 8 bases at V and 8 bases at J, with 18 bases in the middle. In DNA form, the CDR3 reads TGTGCCAGCTTTCCCCGCCGAGGGTTAGGCTACACCTTC. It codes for CASFPRRGLGYTF.

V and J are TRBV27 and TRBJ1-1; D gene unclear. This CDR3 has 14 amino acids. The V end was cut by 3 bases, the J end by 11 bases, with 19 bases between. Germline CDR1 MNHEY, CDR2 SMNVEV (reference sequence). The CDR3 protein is CASSFMAQAAVAFF. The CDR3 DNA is TGTGCCAGCAGTTTTATGGCCCAGGCCGCCGTCGCTTTCTTT.

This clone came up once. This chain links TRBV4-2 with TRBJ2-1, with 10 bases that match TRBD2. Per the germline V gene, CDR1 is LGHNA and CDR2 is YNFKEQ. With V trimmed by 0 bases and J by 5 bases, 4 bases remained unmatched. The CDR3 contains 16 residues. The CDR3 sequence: CASSQEASGGNNEQFF. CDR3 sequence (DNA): TGTGCCAGCAGCCAAGAAGCTAGCGGGGGAAACAATGAGCAGTTCTTC.

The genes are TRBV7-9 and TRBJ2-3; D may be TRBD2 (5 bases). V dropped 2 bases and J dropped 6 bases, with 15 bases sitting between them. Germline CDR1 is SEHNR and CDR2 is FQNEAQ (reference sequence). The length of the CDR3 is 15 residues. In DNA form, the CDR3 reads TGTGCCAGCAGCTTATTGGCTAGCTATTCGGATACGCAGTATTTT. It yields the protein CASSLLASYSDTQYF. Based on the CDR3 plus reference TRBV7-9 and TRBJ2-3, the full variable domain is DTGVSQNPRHKITKRGQNVTFRCDPISEHNRLYWYRQTLGQGPEFLTYFQNEAQLEKSRLLSDRFSAERPKGSFSTLEIQRTEQGDSAMYLCASSLLASYSDTQYFGPGTRLTVL.

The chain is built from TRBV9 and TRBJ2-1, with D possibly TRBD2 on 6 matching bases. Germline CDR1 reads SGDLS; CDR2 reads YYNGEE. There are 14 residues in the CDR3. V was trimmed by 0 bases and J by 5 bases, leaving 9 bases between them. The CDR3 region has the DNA TGTGCCAGCAGCGTAGGAATAGCGGACAATGAGCAGTTCTTC. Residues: CASSVGIADNEQFF.

The CDR3, as DNA: TGTGCCAGCAGCTTCGGGACAGTGGTAAAACTGTTTTTT. It is translated as CASSFGTVVKLFF. This sequence joins TRBV7-9 and TRBJ1-4; 7 bases map to TRBD1. The CDR3 consists of 13 residues. V lost 3 bases, J lost 10 bases, and 5 bases stayed unmatched. Germline lookup yields CDR1 SEHNR and CDR2 FQNEAQ (reference sequence).

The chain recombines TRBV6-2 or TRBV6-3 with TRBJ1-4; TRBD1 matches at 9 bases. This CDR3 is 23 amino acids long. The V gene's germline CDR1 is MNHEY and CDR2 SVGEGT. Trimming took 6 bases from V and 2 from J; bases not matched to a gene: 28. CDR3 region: CASSLTTILWPSTGGTTNEKLFF. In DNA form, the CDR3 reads TGTGCCAGCAGCCTTACAACCATCCTATGGCCCTCGACAGGGGGGACGACTAATGAAAAACTGTTTTTT.

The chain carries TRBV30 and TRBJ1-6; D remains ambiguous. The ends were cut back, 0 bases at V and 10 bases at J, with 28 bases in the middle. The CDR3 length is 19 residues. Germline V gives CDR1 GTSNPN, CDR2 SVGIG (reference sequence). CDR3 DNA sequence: TGTGCCTGGAGTGTAAGAGTTGGGTGGACGAGGGAAAGAATATCACCCCTCCACTTT. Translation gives CAWSVRVGWTRERISPLHF.

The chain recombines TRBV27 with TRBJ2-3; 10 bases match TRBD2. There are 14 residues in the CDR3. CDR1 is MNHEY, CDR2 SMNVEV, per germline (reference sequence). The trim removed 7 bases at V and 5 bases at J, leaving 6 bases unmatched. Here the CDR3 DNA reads TGTGCCAGCACCCTAGCGGGAGCAGGAGATACGCAGTATTTT. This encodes CASTLAGAGDTQYF.

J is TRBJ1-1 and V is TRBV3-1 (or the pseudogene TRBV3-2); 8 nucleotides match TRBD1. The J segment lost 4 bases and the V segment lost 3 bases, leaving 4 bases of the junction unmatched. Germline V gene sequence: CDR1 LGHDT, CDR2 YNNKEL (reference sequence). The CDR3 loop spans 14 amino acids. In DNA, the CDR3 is TGTGCCAGCAGCCACAGTACAGGGGGCACTGAAGCTTTCTTT. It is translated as CASSHSTGGTEAFF.

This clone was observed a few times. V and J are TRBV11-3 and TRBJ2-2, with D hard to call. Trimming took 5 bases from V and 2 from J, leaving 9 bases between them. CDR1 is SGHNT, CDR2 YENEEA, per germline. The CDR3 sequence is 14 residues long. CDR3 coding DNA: TGTGCCAGCAGCCGCATAGCCAACACCGGGGAGCTGTTTTTT. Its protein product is CASSRIANTGELFF.

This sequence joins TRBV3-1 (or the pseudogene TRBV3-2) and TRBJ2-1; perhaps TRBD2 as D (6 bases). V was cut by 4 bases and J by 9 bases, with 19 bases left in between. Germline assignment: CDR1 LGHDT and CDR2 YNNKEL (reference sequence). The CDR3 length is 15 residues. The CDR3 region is CASSLGVRAGGEQFF. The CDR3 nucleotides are TGTGCCAGCAGCCTGGGGGTTAGGGCCGGGGGTGAGCAGTTCTTC.

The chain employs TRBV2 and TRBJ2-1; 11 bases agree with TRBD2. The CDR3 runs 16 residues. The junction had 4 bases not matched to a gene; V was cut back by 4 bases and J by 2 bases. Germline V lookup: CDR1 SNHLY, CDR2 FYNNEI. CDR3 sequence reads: CASSARLAGPYNEQFF. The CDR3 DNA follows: TGTGCCAGCAGTGCAAGACTAGCGGGACCCTACAATGAGCAGTTCTTC.

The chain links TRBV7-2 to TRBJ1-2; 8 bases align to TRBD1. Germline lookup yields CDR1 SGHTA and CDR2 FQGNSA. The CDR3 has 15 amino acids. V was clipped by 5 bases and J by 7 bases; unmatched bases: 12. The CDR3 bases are TGTGCCAGCAGCCAAGATCGGGACAGGTCGAGTGGCTACACCTTC. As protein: CASSQDRDRSSGYTF.

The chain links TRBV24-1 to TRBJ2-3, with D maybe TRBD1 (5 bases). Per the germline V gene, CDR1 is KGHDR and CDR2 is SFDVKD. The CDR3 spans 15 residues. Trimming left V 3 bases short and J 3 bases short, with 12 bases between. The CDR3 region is CATSDPTSGTDTQYF. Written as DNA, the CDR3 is TGTGCCACCAGTGATCCAACATCAGGGACAGATACGCAGTATTTT.

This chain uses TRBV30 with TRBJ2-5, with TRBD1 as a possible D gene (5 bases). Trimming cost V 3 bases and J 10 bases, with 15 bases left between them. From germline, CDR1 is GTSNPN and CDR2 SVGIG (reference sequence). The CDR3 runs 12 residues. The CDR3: CAWRVGQDSQYF. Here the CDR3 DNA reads TGTGCCTGGAGGGTGGGGCAAGATAGCCAGTACTTC.

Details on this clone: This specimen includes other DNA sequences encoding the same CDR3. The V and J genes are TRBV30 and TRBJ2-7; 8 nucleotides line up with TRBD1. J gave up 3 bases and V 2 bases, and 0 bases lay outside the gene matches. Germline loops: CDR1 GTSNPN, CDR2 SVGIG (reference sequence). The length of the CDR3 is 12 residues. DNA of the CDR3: TGTGCCTGGAGTACAGGGGGCTACGAGCAGTACTTC. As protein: CAWSTGGYEQYF.

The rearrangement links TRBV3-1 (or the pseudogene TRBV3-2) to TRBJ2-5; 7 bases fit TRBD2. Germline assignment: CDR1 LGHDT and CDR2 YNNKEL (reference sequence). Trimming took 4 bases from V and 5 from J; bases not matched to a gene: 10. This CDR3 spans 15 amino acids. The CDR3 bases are TGTGCCAGCAGCCTTGGAGGACTAGAGTATGAGACCCAGTACTTC. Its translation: CASSLGGLEYETQYF.

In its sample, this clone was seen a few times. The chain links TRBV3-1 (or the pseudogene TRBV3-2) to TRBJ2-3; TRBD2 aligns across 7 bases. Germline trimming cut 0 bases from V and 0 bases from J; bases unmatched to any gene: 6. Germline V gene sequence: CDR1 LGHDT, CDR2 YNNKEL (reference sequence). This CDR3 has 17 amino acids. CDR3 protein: CASSQDRSGLSTDTQYF. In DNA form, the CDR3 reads TGTGCCAGCAGCCAAGATCGTAGCGGGTTAAGCACAGATACGCAGTATTTT.